The 30 T cell receptor beta chains listed next were all sequenced from one sample in a study of identical twins. TCRdb recomputed calls from the 5' RACE reads with MiXCR, one row per CDR3 protein. The sample includes under 500,000 distinct CDR3 sequences, around an eighth of them seen just once. The sample was also reused in another study, on yellow fever vaccine responses in identical twins.

The sequencing sample was made of CD4+ T cells sorted from blood. These TCRs come from a woman aged 18-29 years in good health.

The chain joins TRBV5-6 to TRBJ2-7, with D perhaps being TRBD1 or TRBD2 (5 bases each). Trimming left V 1 base short and J 3 bases short, with 14 bases between. CDR1 is SGHDT and CDR2 is YYEEEE in the germline V gene. The CDR3 is 15 amino acids. The DNA of the CDR3 is TGTGCCAGCAGCTTGTTCGGCAGGGAGATCTACGAGCAGTACTTC. Its translation: CASSLFGREIYEQYF.

The genes are TRBV5-1 and TRBJ1-1; TRBD1 agrees at 9 bases. This CDR3 has 15 amino acids. CDR1 is SGHRS and CDR2 is YFSETQ in the germline V gene. The V and J ends lost 2 bases and 6 bases, in that order; junction bases with no gene match: 8. Written as DNA, the CDR3 is TGCGCCAGCAGCTTCCCGGACAGGGGAGGGGCTGAAGCTTTCTTT. The encoded protein is CASSFPDRGGAEAFF.

This sequence joins TRBV11-1 and TRBJ2-3; maybe TRBD1 (5 bases). From germline, CDR1 is SGHAT and CDR2 FQDESV (reference sequence). The V gene lost 5 bases and the J gene lost 3 bases, with 18 bases spanning the gap. This CDR3 spans 16 amino acids. This CDR3 reads CASSAPSAGLTDTQYF. As DNA, the CDR3 is TGTGCCAGCAGCGCGCCGTCGGCAGGGTTAACAGATACGCAGTATTTT.

The genes are TRBV3-1 and TRBJ2-1; TRBD2 matches at 9 bases. The CDR3 has 14 amino acids. Unmatched junction bases numbered 6, after V lost 3 bases and J lost 9 bases. The germline gives CDR1 LGHDT, CDR2 YNNKEL (reference sequence). In DNA form, the CDR3 reads TGTGCCAGCAGCCACCCCTCGCGGGGGGGTGAGCAGTTCTTC. The encoded protein is CASSHPSRGGEQFF.

The V gene is TRBV12-5, the J gene TRBJ2-5; the D gene could be TRBD1 or TRBD2 (5 bases each). This CDR3 comprises 13 residues. Trimming shortened V by 5 bases and J by 2 bases, and 9 bases separated the two germline ends. Germline lookup yields CDR1 LGHNT and CDR2 FRNRAP. The DNA of the CDR3 is TGTGCTAGTGGTCGGGGACCTCAAGAGACCCAGTACTTC. It yields the protein CASGRGPQETQYF.

The chain has TRBV2 and TRBJ2-7, with 9 nucleotides matching TRBD1. The CDR3 sequence is 14 residues long. The germline V gene encodes CDR1 SNHLY and CDR2 FYNNEI. Unmatched junction bases numbered 11, after V lost 9 bases and J lost 5 bases. As DNA, the CDR3 is TGTGCCAGTAAACGATTCGGACAGGGGAACGAGCAGTACTTC. This gives the protein CASKRFGQGNEQYF.

This clonotype has only a few counts. This chain's CDR3 is CSASKAGGRDTQYF. In DNA form, the CDR3 reads TGCAGTGCTAGTAAAGCGGGAGGAAGGGATACGCAGTATTTT. The chain combines TRBV20-1 with TRBJ2-3, with 9 bases matching TRBD2. Germline loops: CDR1 DFQATT, CDR2 SNEGSKA (reference sequence). The CDR3 totals 14 residues. V shed 3 bases, J shed 6 bases, and the junction held 7 bases outside the gene matches.

This chain connects TRBV6-5 to TRBJ1-5, with D unclear. Germline CDR1 MNHEY, CDR2 SVGAGI. The CDR3 extends over 16 amino acids. The V and J ends lost 1 base and 4 bases respectively, with 14 bases between them. The CDR3 sequence is CASSYLLATVNQPQHF. CDR3 bases: TGTGCCAGCAGTTACTTATTGGCGACGGTGAATCAGCCCCAGCATTTT.

This chain joins TRBV12-3 or TRBV12-4 and TRBJ2-7; 7 bases map to TRBD1. Unmatched junction bases numbered 8, after V lost 3 bases and J lost 6 bases. This CDR3 has 14 residues. The CDR3 nucleotides are TGTGCCAGCAGTTTCGGGACAGTTGCTGGCGAGCAGTACTTC. Protein sequence: CASSFGTVAGEQYF.

The gene calls are TRBV5-1 and TRBJ2-1, with no clear D. V dropped 0 bases and J dropped 0 bases, with 10 bases sitting between them. The CDR3 runs 16 residues. Germline V gives CDR1 SGHRS, CDR2 YFSETQ. The CDR3 nucleotides are TGCGCCAGCAGCTTGGGCAGCGCGAGCTCCTACAATGAGCAGTTCTTC. Amino acid sequence: CASSLGSASSYNEQFF.

V usage is TRBV20-1 and J usage is TRBJ2-3; maybe TRBD2 (5 bases). The V end was cut by 5 bases, the J end by 1 base, with 13 bases between. The CDR3 is 14 amino acids. Germline loops: CDR1 DFQATT, CDR2 SNEGSKA (reference sequence). CDR3 amino acids: CSADAGMGTDTQYF. The CDR3, as DNA: TGCAGTGCTGATGCGGGTATGGGCACAGATACGCAGTATTTT.

This clonotype was found a few times. CDR3 nucleotide sequence: TGTGCCAGCTCACCACAGACAGGGTTGGAGACCCAGTACTTC. Encoded protein: CASSPQTGLETQYF. The chain carries TRBV18 and TRBJ2-5; 7 nucleotides line up with TRBD1. Germline V gene sequence: CDR1 KGHSH, CDR2 LQKENI. CDR3 length equals 14 residues. The trim removed 1 base at V and 5 bases at J, leaving 4 bases unmatched.

This clonotype was recorded a few times. The chain links TRBV5-1 to TRBJ2-5; the match to TRBD2 covers 8 bases. Unmatched junction bases numbered 5, after V lost 4 bases and J lost 0 bases. The V gene's germline CDR1 is SGHRS and CDR2 YFSETQ. The CDR3 spans 15 residues. Written as DNA, the CDR3 is TGCGCCAGCAGCCAGCGGGGGAGTTACCAAGAGACCCAGTACTTC. This codes for CASSQRGSYQETQYF.

This clonotype has just a few counts. This chain's CDR3 is CASRTSVEDTQYF. As DNA, the CDR3 is TGTGCCAGCAGAACTAGCGTAGAGGATACGCAGTATTTT. The chain links TRBV6-6 to TRBJ2-3; 7 nucleotides align to TRBD2. This CDR3 contains 13 residues. The germline V gene encodes CDR1 MNHNY and CDR2 SVGAGI (reference sequence). V lost 6 bases, J lost 6 bases, and 6 bases stayed unmatched.

V usage is TRBV7-2 and J usage is TRBJ1-2, with D perhaps matching TRBD1 (5 bases). Germline CDR1 SGHTA, CDR2 FQGNSA. V was cut by 0 bases and J by 0 bases, with 11 bases left in between. The CDR3 is 16 amino acids. CDR3 sequence: CASSLAVEGTNYGYTF. The DNA of the CDR3 is TGTGCCAGCAGCTTAGCGGTAGAGGGGACTAACTATGGCTACACCTTC.

The table lists this clonotype with a few counts. The rearrangement uses TRBV7-9 and TRBJ2-5, with D maybe TRBD1 (6 bases). This CDR3 has 16 residues. In germline, CDR1 is SEHNR, CDR2 FQNEAQ (reference sequence). V was trimmed by 4 bases and J by 3 bases, leaving 18 bases between them. The CDR3, as DNA: TGTGCCAGCAGCTCCCGTGGCAGGGGTCAGAAAGAGACCCAGTACTTC. Amino acid sequence: CASSSRGRGQKETQYF.

The rearrangement uses TRBV29-1 and TRBJ2-2, with 11 bases identical to TRBD1. Germline V CDR1 and CDR2: SQVTM, ANQGSEA. The CDR3 loop spans 14 amino acids. The V segment lost 5 bases and the J segment 7 bases; nucleotides outside the gene matches: 6. CDR3 amino acids: CSVPGQGAVGELFF. The CDR3 bases are TGCAGCGTTCCCGGACAGGGGGCCGTCGGGGAGCTGTTTTTT.

This clonotype was seen many times. The genes are TRBV12-3 or TRBV12-4 and TRBJ2-1, with 12 bases fitting TRBD2. Trimming removed 5 bases from V and 4 bases from J; junction bases left unmatched: 3. The CDR3 spans 15 residues. DNA for the CDR3: TGTGCCAGCAGTACCGGGACTAGCGGGTACAATGAGCAGTTCTTC. As protein: CASSTGTSGYNEQFF.

At least ten counts were recorded for this clonotype. V usage is TRBV7-9 and J usage is TRBJ1-2; a possible D gene is TRBD1 (6 bases). The CDR3 totals 15 residues. V was pared by 0 bases and J by 4 bases, with 12 bases between. Germline V gives CDR1 SEHNR, CDR2 FQNEAQ (reference sequence). The CDR3 sequence is CASSLAIGGGYGYTF. The CDR3 nucleotides read TGTGCCAGCAGCTTAGCGATCGGAGGGGGCTATGGCTACACCTTC.

This clonotype turned up a few times. The J gene is TRBJ1-6, the V gene TRBV6-1; D is possibly TRBD1 (6 bases). Germline V gives CDR1 MNHNS, CDR2 SASEGT. Trimming cost V 6 bases and J 5 bases, with 20 bases left between them. The CDR3 is 17 residues long. The CDR3 sequence is CASSPDRLFPHNSPLHF. The CDR3 nucleotides are TGTGCCAGCAGCCCTGACAGGCTTTTTCCCCATAATTCACCCCTCCACTTT.

V is TRBV12-5 and J is TRBJ2-7; D remains unclear. CDR1 and CDR2 from the germline V gene are LGHNT and FRNRAP. V shed 1 base and J shed 0 bases, with 4 bases lying between them. The CDR3 consists of 13 residues. The CDR3 bases are TGTGCTAGTGGTTTGGATCCCTCCTACGAGCAGTACTTC. It encodes CASGLDPSYEQYF.

The chain uses TRBV18 and TRBJ2-7, with 8 bases lining up with TRBD1. V was clipped by 3 bases and J by 6 bases; unmatched bases: 10. The CDR3 sequence is 15 residues long. Germline V lookup: CDR1 KGHSH, CDR2 LQKENI. The CDR3 nucleotides read TGTGCCAGCTCACCGAAAGGACAGGGCGAGGGCGAGCAGTACTTC. Residues: CASSPKGQGEGEQYF.

The rearrangement uses TRBV20-1 and TRBJ2-2; 11 bases are shared with TRBD2. The V and J ends lost 6 bases and 4 bases, in that order; junction bases with no gene match: 7. The CDR3 is made up of 15 amino acids. CDR1 DFQATT and CDR2 SNEGSKA come from the germline V gene (reference sequence). The CDR3 loop is CSAPGTSGFTGELFF. The DNA for the CDR3 is TGCAGTGCCCCCGGGACTAGCGGATTCACCGGGGAGCTGTTTTTT.

A few counts support this clonotype. This rearrangement joins TRBV18 to TRBJ1-1; tentative D call: TRBD1 (6 bases). V lost 3 bases to trimming and J lost 3 bases, with 14 bases between them. Germline V gene lookup returns CDR1 KGHSH and CDR2 LQKENI. The CDR3 contains 15 residues. CDR3 DNA: TGTGCCAGCTCACCCTCCGCGGACAGTTACACTGAAGCTTTCTTT. Its protein product is CASSPSADSYTEAFF.

This clonotype was detected only a few times. The rearrangement uses TRBV5-4 and TRBJ1-2; D not certain. CDR1 SGHNT and CDR2 YYREEE come from the germline V gene (reference sequence). Trimming took off 4 bases at V and 1 base at J, with 8 bases between the two ends. This CDR3 is 13 amino acids long. CDR3 protein: CASSPTSNYGYTF. The CDR3 DNA follows: TGTGCCAGCAGCCCGACAAGTAACTATGGCTACACCTTC.

This clonotype was seen a handful of times. The chain links TRBV24-1 to TRBJ2-3; the match to TRBD2 covers 10 bases. Germline V lookup: CDR1 KGHDR, CDR2 SFDVKD. CDR3 length: 13 residues. J was trimmed by 5 bases and V by 7 bases; bases with no gene match: 2. The CDR3: CATRVAGGDTQYF. The CDR3 DNA reads TGTGCCACCAGAGTAGCGGGAGGAGATACGCAGTATTTT.

This clonotype was counted between two and nine times. The chain combines TRBV6-1 with TRBJ2-1, with 7 bases matching TRBD2. There are 14 residues in the CDR3. Germline V CDR1 and CDR2: MNHNS, SASEGT. The V and J ends lost 7 bases and 4 bases, in that order; junction bases with no gene match: 7. The CDR3 nucleotides read TGTGCCAGCAAGCGGGGAACCCTTTACAATGAGCAGTTCTTC. The encoded protein is CASKRGTLYNEQFF.

The chain employs TRBV3-1 and TRBJ1-4; D call uncertain. This CDR3 has 14 amino acids. Germline-derived CDR1 and CDR2 are LGHDT and YNNKEL (reference sequence). Trimming pared 7 bases from V and 0 bases from J, leaving 9 bases between. The CDR3 nucleotides are TGTGCCAGCAATCGGCGGGCAACTAATGAAAAACTGTTTTTT. It specifies CASNRRATNEKLFF.

This clonotype was seen a few times. This chain uses TRBV5-1 with TRBJ2-5, with TRBD2 matching over 7 bases. Germline CDR1 SGHRS, CDR2 YFSETQ. The V and J ends lost 4 bases and 5 bases, in that order; junction bases with no gene match: 8. The CDR3 loop spans 14 amino acids. The DNA of the CDR3 is TGCGCCAGCAGCCCCGGGGAGGGGCGCGAGACCCAGTACTTC. This encodes CASSPGEGRETQYF.

This clonotype showed up just a few times. The chain couples TRBV5-1 to TRBJ2-2; 9 bases agree with TRBD1. The CDR3 loop spans 16 amino acids. Germline CDR1 and CDR2: SGHRS and YFSETQ. V was pared by 2 bases and J by 0 bases, with 2 bases of the junction left unmatched. CDR3 loop: CASSFTGGSNTGELFF. DNA for the CDR3: TGCGCCAGCAGCTTCACAGGGGGCTCGAACACCGGGGAGCTGTTTTTT.